The 30 T cell receptor beta chains in this list originate from one sample, sequenced in a study of response to subunit inactivated influenza vaccine. TCRdb itself ran the RT-PCR reads through MiXCR, one entry per CDR3 protein. The profile shows over 150,000 distinct CDR3 sequences, about 10% of them singletons. Sequencing used CD8+ T cells sorted from PBMCs, obtained less than 30 months after vaccination. These receptors were obtained from a man aged 45 to 75 who received an inactivated influenza vaccine.

There are a few counts of this clonotype. CDR3 bases: TGTGCCAGCAGCTTAGAGGTCGGGACAGGGTGGAAGACCCAGTACTTC. It specifies CASSLEVGTGWKTQYF. This sequence joins TRBV11-1 and TRBJ2-5; 9 positions match TRBD1. This CDR3 is built from 16 residues. Germline assignment: CDR1 SGHAT and CDR2 FQDESV (reference sequence). V gave up 1 base and J gave up 6 bases; unmatched junction bases: 9.

This clonotype was seen a few times. The chain combines TRBV20-1 with TRBJ2-7; D is unresolved. The germline V and J ends were trimmed by 3 bases and 0 bases, with 9 bases remaining between them. CDR1 DFQATT and CDR2 SNEGSKA come from the germline V gene (reference sequence). This CDR3 region has 13 residues. The CDR3 reads CSASPARSYEQYF. Written as DNA, the CDR3 is TGCAGTGCTAGTCCGGCTCGCTCCTACGAGCAGTACTTC.

V and J are TRBV12-3 or TRBV12-4 and TRBJ1-2; 7 bases match TRBD1. The CDR3 totals 16 residues. V lost 4 bases and J lost 4; bases outside the gene matches: 12. Here the CDR3 reads CASSYSPTGMGYGYTF. CDR3 sequence (DNA): TGTGCCAGCAGTTACTCCCCGACAGGGATGGGCTATGGCTACACCTTC.

This clonotype was counted only a few times. The chain couples TRBV6-5 to TRBJ2-7, with D perhaps matching TRBD2 (6 bases). CDR3 length equals 14 residues. CDR1 is MNHEY and CDR2 is SVGAGI in the germline V gene. Trimming cost V 2 bases and J 4 bases, with 12 bases left between them. CDR3 in amino acids: CASSYEEGKYEQYF. CDR3 nucleotides: TGTGCCAGCAGTTACGAGGAGGGAAAATACGAGCAGTACTTC.

Only a few counts were recorded for this clonotype. V and J are TRBV6-5 and TRBJ1-1; 10 bases are a match to TRBD1. V was clipped by 0 bases and J by 5 bases; unmatched bases: 6. The CDR3 contains 16 residues. Germline values: CDR1 MNHEY, CDR2 SVGAGI. DNA for the CDR3: TGTGCCAGCAGTTACTCGTTGGACAGGGGGGAAACTGAAGCTTTCTTT. This gives the protein CASSYSLDRGETEAFF.

This chain links TRBV11-2 with TRBJ2-3, with no clear D. Between the trimmed V and J ends, which lost 4 bases and 2 bases, there was a span of 7 bases. CDR3 length: 13 residues. CDR1 SGHAT and CDR2 FQNNGV come from the germline V gene. CDR3 DNA: TGTGCCAGCAGCTCGGACCTCACAGATACGCAGTATTTT. Its protein product is CASSSDLTDTQYF.

The sample holds a few counts of this clonotype. The chain joins TRBV7-9 to TRBJ1-1, with D unclear. The CDR3 runs to 11 residues. The V end was cut by 5 bases, the J end by 8 bases, with 9 bases between. From germline, CDR1 is SEHNR and CDR2 FQNEAQ (reference sequence). For the CDR3, the DNA is TGTGCCAGCAGCCCCGGAGTGGAAGCTTTCTTT. It yields the protein CASSPGVEAFF.

This clonotype is medium-sized in the sample. The rearrangement joins TRBV10-3 to TRBJ2-5; TRBD1 matches 9 bases. Germline CDR1 and CDR2: ENHRY and SYGVKD. CDR3 length equals 18 residues. With V trimmed by 1 base and J by 4 bases, 13 bases remained unmatched. DNA for the CDR3: TGTGCCATCAGTGAGTTTTCGGCCTGGACAGGGGTATTAGAGACCCAGTACTTC. This gives the protein CAISEFSAWTGVLETQYF.

This clonotype came up a few times. The chain links TRBV29-1 to TRBJ1-2, with D hard to call. Germline CDR1 and CDR2: SQVTM and ANQGSEA. Trimming shortened V by 7 bases and J by 2 bases, and 11 bases separated the two germline ends. This CDR3 has 12 amino acids. CDR3 residues: CSAGNENYGYTF. The CDR3 DNA reads TGCAGCGCCGGGAACGAAAACTATGGCTACACCTTC.

This chain links TRBV7-9 with TRBJ2-1; 7 positions agree with TRBD2. The germline V gene has CDR1 SEHNR and CDR2 FQNEAQ (reference sequence). The CDR3 covers 15 residues. The junction had 8 bases not matched to a gene; V was cut back by 5 bases and J by 4 bases. The CDR3 bases are TGTGCCAGCAGCCCCCGGACTAGGAATTACAATGAGCAGTTCTTC. Encoded protein: CASSPRTRNYNEQFF. Together with reference TRBV7-9 and TRBJ2-1, the CDR3 gives the full variable domain: DTGVSQNPRHKITKRGQNVTFRCDPISEHNRLYWYRQTLGQGPEFLTYFQNEAQLEKSRLLSDRFSAERPKGSFSTLEIQRTEQGDSAMYLCASSPRTRNYNEQFFGPGTRLTVL.

This clonotype was counted many times. The chain couples TRBV10-3 to TRBJ2-3; 7 nucleotides line up with TRBD2. Germline CDR1 is ENHRY and CDR2 is SYGVKD. The CDR3 is 15 amino acids. V gave up 6 bases and J gave up 3 bases; unmatched junction bases: 9. This CDR3 reads CAISATSEPTDTQYF. Here the CDR3 DNA reads TGTGCCATCAGCGCTACTAGCGAACCGACAGATACGCAGTATTTT.

The V gene is TRBV7-8, the J gene TRBJ2-7, with D possibly being TRBD1 (6 bases). Trimming shortened V by 0 bases and J by 2 bases, and 17 bases separated the two germline ends. The CDR3 sequence is 17 residues long. From germline, CDR1 is SGHVS and CDR2 FQNEAQ. DNA for the CDR3: TGTGCCAGCAGCTTAGCGGCTCAGGGGCCCGTCGCCTACGAGCAGTACTTC. Protein sequence: CASSLAAQGPVAYEQYF.

The sample holds many counts of this clonotype. The genes are TRBV6-1 and TRBJ2-2, with 8 bases fitting TRBD1. V was clipped by 5 bases and J by 3 bases; unmatched bases: 5. There are 15 residues in the CDR3. Germline CDR1 MNHNS, CDR2 SASEGT. The CDR3 reads CASSPTGADTGELFF. As DNA, the CDR3 is TGTGCCAGCAGTCCGACAGGGGCCGACACCGGGGAGCTGTTTTTT.

This clonotype came up many times. The rearrangement links TRBV6-5 to TRBJ2-2; D gene unclear. Trimming shortened V by 0 bases and J by 7 bases, and 9 bases separated the two germline ends. This CDR3 spans 14 amino acids. CDR1 and CDR2 (germline): MNHEY, SVGAGI. This CDR3 reads CASSYSNPIGELFF. DNA for the CDR3: TGTGCCAGCAGTTACTCGAATCCAATCGGGGAGCTGTTTTTT.

V usage is TRBV4-3 and J usage is TRBJ2-7; D unresolved. Trimming took off 0 bases at V and 3 bases at J, with 9 bases between the two ends. In germline, CDR1 is LGHNA, CDR2 YSLEER. This CDR3 has 14 amino acids. In nucleotides, the CDR3 is TGCGCCAGCAGCCAAGACCACAGTTTCTACGAGCAGTACTTC. Its protein product is CASSQDHSFYEQYF.

This clonotype has a handful of counts. This chain links TRBV7-8 with TRBJ2-1; 11 bases are a match to TRBD2. Germline V gives CDR1 SGHVS, CDR2 FQNEAQ. This CDR3 spans 14 amino acids. Losses at the gene ends were 5 bases for V and 8 bases for J; bases not matched to a gene: 5. CDR3 DNA sequence: TGTGCCAGCAGCCGTAGCGGGAGGGCCCATGAGCAGTTCTTC. Translated: CASSRSGRAHEQFF.

There are many counts of this clonotype. This chain connects TRBV28 to TRBJ2-1; possibly TRBD2 for D (5 bases). The germline V gene has CDR1 MDHEN and CDR2 SYDVKM. The CDR3 has 13 amino acids. Trimming stripped 10 bases from V and 5 bases from J, with 15 bases between. The CDR3, as DNA: TGTGCCACCCAATTGCGGGCCAACAATGAGCAGTTCTTC. Translated: CATQLRANNEQFF.

This clonotype was seen ten or more times. The rearrangement uses TRBV25-1 and TRBJ1-1; 7 bases are shared with TRBD1. Germline loops: CDR1 MGHDK, CDR2 SYGVNS. The ends lost 2 bases at V and 7 bases at J; junction bases unmatched: 10. This CDR3 spans 15 amino acids. CDR3 DNA: TGTGCCAGCAGTGAAATCAGCGGAGGGGGCGGTGAAGCTTTCTTT. Its protein is CASSEISGGGGEAFF.

This clonotype has only a few counts. The chain uses TRBV10-2 and TRBJ2-7, with 9 bases that match TRBD2. V lost 7 bases to trimming and J lost 4 bases; unmatched junction nucleotides: 2. The CDR3 is 12 residues long. The germline V gene has CDR1 WSHSY and CDR2 SAAADI. The CDR3 loop reads CASTSGGYEQYF. Written as DNA, the CDR3 is TGCGCCAGCACAAGCGGGGGGTACGAGCAGTACTTC.

This chain links TRBV5-6 with TRBJ1-2, with 9 positions matching TRBD1. Germline V gives CDR1 SGHDT, CDR2 YYEEEE. The CDR3 sequence is 14 residues long. V lost 3 bases to trimming and J lost 5 bases; unmatched junction nucleotides: 5. This CDR3 reads CASSYGTGPYGYTF. CDR3 coding DNA: TGTGCCAGCAGCTACGGGACAGGGCCTTATGGCTACACCTTC.

This clonotype was picked up many times. The chain uses TRBV25-1 and TRBJ2-7, with 9 nucleotides matching TRBD1. The CDR3 covers 16 residues. Germline loops: CDR1 MGHDK, CDR2 SYGVNS. The V gene end was trimmed by 3 bases and the J gene end by 2 bases; junction bases not matched to a gene: 8. The CDR3 spells CASSDWRTGDPYEQYF. CDR3 nucleotides: TGTGCCAGCAGTGATTGGAGGACAGGGGACCCCTACGAGCAGTACTTC.

This clonotype was found a few times. The chain links TRBV11-2 to TRBJ2-7; 7 bases are a match to TRBD2. The junction had 4 bases not matched to a gene; V was cut back by 1 base and J by 4 bases. Germline V CDR1 and CDR2: SGHAT, FQNNGV. The CDR3 spans 14 residues. CDR3 residues: CASSLGGREYEQYF. CDR3 bases: TGTGCCAGCAGCTTAGGTGGGAGGGAGTACGAGCAGTACTTC. Full variable domain (missing parts from reference TRBV11-2 and TRBJ2-7): EAGVAQSPRYKIIEKRQSVAFWCNPISGHATLYWYQQILGQGPKLLIQFQNNGVVDDSQLPKDRFSAERLKGVDSTLKIQPAKLEDSAVYLCASSLGGREYEQYFGPGTRLTVT.

The chain carries TRBV7-6 and TRBJ2-1; weak D call: TRBD2 (6 bases). The CDR3 is made up of 13 amino acids. V was trimmed by 5 bases and J by 10 bases, leaving 15 bases between them. The germline V gene has CDR1 SGHVS and CDR2 FNYEAQ. In DNA form, the CDR3 reads TGTGCCAGCAGCCCCCTGGAGGGTAGCGAGCAGTTCTTC. This codes for CASSPLEGSEQFF.

This chain uses TRBV2 with TRBJ1-4, with D possibly matching TRBD1 (5 bases). Germline CDR1 is SNHLY and CDR2 is FYNNEI. CDR3 length: 12 amino acids. V lost 7 bases, J lost 10 bases, and 13 bases lay in between. Here the CDR3 reads CASIGGDGKLFF. The CDR3 bases are TGTGCCAGCATAGGAGGGGACGGAAAACTGTTTTTT.

V gene TRBV29-1 combines with J gene TRBJ2-3; maybe TRBD1 (6 bases). V shed 1 base and J shed 8 bases, with 22 bases lying between them. CDR3 length: 16 residues. Germline V lookup: CDR1 SQVTM, CDR2 ANQGSEA. As DNA, the CDR3 is TGCAGCGTTGAAGTTCCGACAGGTCCAGGCTGGGGTACGCAGTATTTT. It yields the protein CSVEVPTGPGWGTQYF.

In this sample, this clonotype turned up a few times. The chain recombines TRBV18 with TRBJ2-2; TRBD2 agrees at 9 bases. Germline V CDR1 and CDR2: KGHSH, LQKENI. Trimming cost V 4 bases and J 2 bases; bases outside gene matches: 2. The CDR3 runs to 15 residues. CDR3 bases: TGTGCCAGCTCACAACTAGCGGGTAACACCGGGGAGCTGTTTTTT. It is translated as CASSQLAGNTGELFF.

This clonotype was seen at least ten times. The chain joins TRBV2 to TRBJ2-1; 9 bases are shared with TRBD2. V lost 3 bases to trimming and J lost 4 bases; unmatched junction nucleotides: 7. The CDR3 is 16 residues long. CDR1 is SNHLY and CDR2 is FYNNEI in the germline V gene. The CDR3 loop is CASSDEREAPYNEQFF. The CDR3 DNA reads as TGTGCCAGCAGTGACGAGCGGGAGGCACCTTACAATGAGCAGTTCTTC.

This clonotype was counted a few times. V is TRBV10-2 and J is TRBJ2-1, with 11 bases identical to TRBD2. The CDR3 sequence is 16 residues long. Germline V lookup: CDR1 WSHSY, CDR2 SAAADI. V trimming: 1 base; J trimming: 2 bases; junction bases outside the gene matches: 1. Here the CDR3 DNA reads TGCGCCAGCAGTGAGTTAGCGGGGGGGCCCTACAATGAGCAGTTCTTC. This encodes CASSELAGGPYNEQFF.

The J gene is TRBJ2-3, the V gene TRBV7-3; D is perhaps TRBD2 (6 bases). The ends were cut back, 1 base at V and 6 bases at J, with 11 bases in the middle. The CDR3 consists of 14 residues. Germline lookup yields CDR1 SGHTA and CDR2 FQGTGA. The chain's CDR3 is CASSLIGSGDTQYF. CDR3 DNA: TGTGCCAGCAGCTTAATCGGTAGCGGCGATACGCAGTATTTT.

The chain couples TRBV20-1 to TRBJ2-7; 8 bases map to TRBD1. Unmatched junction bases numbered 8, after V lost 1 base and J lost 6 bases. The CDR3 length is 14 residues. Germline V gene data show CDR1 as DFQATT and CDR2 as SNEGSKA (reference sequence). CDR3 sequence: CSARAGQGVFEQYF. Here the CDR3 DNA reads TGCAGTGCTAGAGCAGGACAGGGTGTCTTCGAGCAGTACTTC.